Below are 8 T cell receptor beta chains sequenced from a single sample in a study of OX40 agonist ivuxolimab in advanced cancers. Profiled with immunoSEQ multiplex PCR; TCRdb holds only in-frame clones, not every one. This table holds about 88,000 clones, 85% to 90% found once. The material was CD4+ or CD8+ T cells sorted from blood, obtained in a trial of the OX40 agonist ivuxolimab. Receptor source: an adult with an advanced solid tumor such as melanoma, head and neck, liver or kidney cancer.

V and J are TRBV2 and TRBJ2-3, with 9 bases lining up with TRBD1. Germline assignment: CDR1 SNHLY and CDR2 FYNNEI. The CDR3 is made up of 13 amino acids. The ends lost 7 bases at V and 3 bases at J; junction bases unmatched: 2. CDR3 amino acids: CASNGQGTDTQYF. Here the CDR3 DNA reads TGTGCCAGCAATGGACAGGGGACAGATACGCAGTATTTT.

The rearrangement uses TRBV15 and TRBJ1-2; D may be TRBD1 (5 bases). Per germline, CDR1 LNHNV and CDR2 YYDKDF (reference sequence). V was pared by 5 bases and J by 8 bases, with 12 bases between. The CDR3 is 12 residues long. DNA of the CDR3: TGTGCCACCAGCCACGGCAGGGAAGGCTACACCTTC. It codes for CATSHGREGYTF.

The genes are TRBV2 and TRBJ2-7, with no clear D. V lost 7 bases and J 0 bases, leaving 10 bases between the germline ends. The CDR3 sequence is 13 residues long. Looked up from germline, CDR1 is SNHLY and CDR2 is FYNNEI. DNA of the CDR3: TGTGCCAGCAACGAACCGGCCTCCTACGAGCAGTACGTC. Translation: CASNEPASYEQYV.

V gene TRBV19 combines with J gene TRBJ2-2; D is undetermined. Germline V CDR1 and CDR2: LNHDA, SQIVND (reference sequence). Trimming stripped 3 bases from V and 7 bases from J, with 12 bases between. The CDR3 runs 14 residues. CDR3 sequence: CASSMMVFGGELFF. The DNA of the CDR3 is TGTGCCAGTAGTATGATGGTTTTTGGCGGGGAGCTGTTTTTT.

The V gene is TRBV27, the J gene TRBJ2-1; D gene ambiguous. With 10 bases removed from V and 4 bases from J, the gap between germline ends came to 8 bases. CDR3 length: 11 residues. Germline V lookup: CDR1 MNHEY, CDR2 SMNVEV (reference sequence). The CDR3 DNA sequence: TGTGCCACCTCTCAATACAATGAGCAGTTCTTC. Residues: CATSQYNEQFF.

This chain joins TRBV11-3 and TRBJ2-3; no definite D call. Germline CDR1 reads SGHNT; CDR2 reads YENEEA. V was trimmed by 1 base and J by 5 bases, leaving 4 bases between them. The CDR3 loop spans 12 amino acids. CDR3 sequence reads: CASSLGGDTQYF. Here the CDR3 DNA reads TGTGCCAGCAGCTTAGGAGGAGATACGCAGTATTTT.

The rearrangement links TRBV28 to TRBJ2-7, with no clear D. The germline gives CDR1 MDHEN, CDR2 SYDVKM. The V and J ends lost 1 base and 2 bases respectively, with 15 bases between them. The CDR3 has 16 residues. The CDR3 loop is CASSLYSWGTTYEQYF. Here the CDR3 DNA reads TGTGCCAGCAGTTTATATTCTTGGGGTACGACCTACGAGCAGTACTTC.

The chain uses TRBV29-1 and TRBJ1-2; the D gene is possibly TRBD1 (6 bases). The CDR3 has 11 amino acids. CDR1 is SQVTM, CDR2 ANQGSEA, per germline. Trimming stripped 8 bases from V and 8 bases from J, with 15 bases between. The CDR3 here is CSTEGVKGYTF. CDR3 sequence (DNA): TGCAGCACCGAGGGGGTTAAGGGCTACACCTTC.